The 8 T cell receptor beta chains listed next were all sequenced from one sample in a study of T cells in Graves' hyperthyroidism and ophthalmopathy. It was RNA transcripts that yielded the amplified TCR beta CDR3 regions. The HTBI primer set drove a first-round RT-PCR of the TCR CDR3. TCRdb reprocessed the multiplex PCR reads with MiXCR, giving one entry per CDR3 protein. The data contain some 92,000 distinct CDR3 sequences, 35% to 45% of them singletons. Sequenced material: peripheral blood or thyroid tissue (not recorded which). Every receptor here comes from a woman aged 30 to 39 with Graves' hyperthyroidism.

This clonotype has only a few counts. The chain has TRBV10-3 and TRBJ1-2; D uncertain. Germline-derived CDR1 and CDR2 are ENHRY and SYGVKD. The length of the CDR3 is 16 residues. V lost 0 bases to trimming and J lost 2 bases, with 13 bases between them. The CDR3 bases are TGTGCCATCAGTGAGTCGAAAGGCAGCACAAACTATGGCTACACCTTC. It translates to CAISESKGSTNYGYTF.

This clonotype was seen just once. The chain uses TRBV20-1 and TRBJ2-1; 9 positions agree with TRBD2. This CDR3 has 14 amino acids. The V gene's germline CDR1 is DFQATT and CDR2 SNEGSKA (reference sequence). The junction had 4 bases not matched to a gene; V was cut back by 6 bases and J by 1 base. The CDR3 loop reads CSATLAGSYNEQFF. The CDR3 coding sequence is TGCAGTGCCACCCTAGCGGGGTCCTACAATGAGCAGTTCTTC.

This clonotype was counted many times. This sequence joins TRBV12-3 or TRBV12-4 and TRBJ1-6; 7 nucleotides align to TRBD1. V was clipped by 2 bases and J by 6 bases; unmatched bases: 4. This CDR3 has 15 amino acids. CDR3 DNA sequence: TGTGCCAGCAGTTTATTTTGGGACAGTAATTCACCCCTCCACTTT. Translating gives CASSLFWDSNSPLHF.

This clonotype was counted many times. The chain carries TRBV5-8 and TRBJ1-2; TRBD1 might be the D (5 bases). The CDR3 totals 14 residues. CDR1 is SGHTS, CDR2 YDEGEE, per germline. The V gene lost 2 bases and the J gene lost 6 bases, with 14 bases spanning the gap. The DNA for the CDR3 is TGTGCCAGCAGCTTTACACAGGACTATGATGGCTACACCTTC. It encodes CASSFTQDYDGYTF.

There are many counts of this clonotype. This chain connects TRBV7-8 to TRBJ2-2; D is uncertain. Germline-derived CDR1 and CDR2 are SGHVS and FQNEAQ. The CDR3 is 13 amino acids. The germline V and J ends were trimmed by 8 bases and 0 bases, with 7 bases remaining between them. The CDR3 coding sequence is TGTGCCAGCCACAGACCGAACACCGGGGAGCTGTTTTTT. It translates to CASHRPNTGELFF. Filled out from reference TRBV7-8 and TRBJ2-2, the complete variable domain reads GAGVSQSPRYKVAKRGQDVALRCDPISGHVSLFWYQQALGQGPEFLTYFQNEAQLDKSGLPSDRFFAERPEGSVSTLKIQRTQQEDSAVYLCASHRPNTGELFFGEGSRLTVL.

Many counts were recorded for this clonotype. This chain joins TRBV20-1 and TRBJ2-7; unclear D gene. The CDR3 covers 13 residues. Trimming shortened V by 0 bases and J by 5 bases, and 11 bases separated the two germline ends. The germline gives CDR1 DFQATT, CDR2 SNEGSKA (reference sequence). As DNA, the CDR3 is TGCAGTGCTAGAGACGCCTTTGGGAACGAGCAGTACTTC. This translates into CSARDAFGNEQYF.

The chain combines TRBV2 with TRBJ2-3, with 8 bases aligning to TRBD1. CDR3 size: 15 residues. Germline CDR1 SNHLY, CDR2 FYNNEI. With V trimmed by 5 bases and J by 2 bases, 6 bases remained unmatched. CDR3 sequence: CASSPDRAYTDTQYF. For the CDR3, the DNA is TGTGCCAGCAGTCCGGACAGGGCCTACACAGATACGCAGTATTTT.

This clonotype was recorded many times. The chain has TRBV5-8 and TRBJ1-4; tentatively, D is TRBD1 (6 bases). CDR1 SGHTS and CDR2 YDEGEE come from the germline V gene. V was pared by 4 bases and J by 3 bases, with 13 bases between. The CDR3 spans 15 residues. CDR3 loop: CASSLGRGANEKLFF. DNA of the CDR3: TGTGCCAGCAGCCTGGGAAGGGGGGCTAATGAAAAACTGTTTTTT.